This entry lists 31 T cell receptor beta chains sequenced from one sample in a study of OX40 agonist ivuxolimab in advanced cancers. Here immunoSEQ multiplex PCR was the method, and the copy in TCRdb shows in-frame clones only, minus some. The table has about 51,000 clones, over 65% seen once. The source material was CD4+ or CD8+ T cells sorted from blood, sampled in a trial of the OX40 agonist ivuxolimab. The receptors originated from an adult with an advanced solid tumor such as melanoma, head and neck, liver or kidney cancer.

A single count supports this clone. Here the CDR3 reads CASSERLAASNEQFF. The CDR3 nucleotides are TGTGCCAGCAGTGAAAGACTAGCAGCTTCGAATGAGCAGTTCTTC. The J gene is TRBJ2-1, the V gene TRBV6-1, with 7 bases aligning to TRBD2. The CDR3 runs to 15 residues. Germline loops: CDR1 MNHNS, CDR2 SASEGT. The trim removed 2 bases at V and 7 bases at J, leaving 8 bases unmatched.

V is TRBV7-9 and J is TRBJ1-1; TRBD1 agrees at 10 bases. The germline gives CDR1 SEHNR, CDR2 FQNEAQ (reference sequence). The CDR3 runs 17 residues. V lost 1 base, J lost 4 bases, and 9 bases stayed unmatched. The CDR3 sequence: CASSLDGTGVIGTEAFF. As DNA, the CDR3 is TGTGCCAGCAGCTTAGATGGGACAGGGGTTATCGGCACTGAAGCTTTCTTT.

The rearrangement uses TRBV10-3 and TRBJ1-1; weak D call: TRBD1 (5 bases). The V gene's germline CDR1 is ENHRY and CDR2 SYGVKD. The V and J ends lost 5 bases and 2 bases respectively, with 9 bases between them. The CDR3 is 13 amino acids. CDR3 in amino acids: CAISQGANTEAFF. Written as DNA, the CDR3 is TGTGCCATCAGTCAGGGTGCAAACACTGAAGCTTTCTTT.

This clone was seen only a few times. The chain links TRBV5-1 to TRBJ2-5; tentative D call: TRBD2 (6 bases). Trimming removed 0 bases from V and 2 bases from J, with 11 bases in between. Germline V gives CDR1 SGHRS, CDR2 YFSETQ. This CDR3 has 15 amino acids. The CDR3 sequence: CASSLAGAGQETQYF. In nucleotides, the CDR3 is TGCGCCAGCAGCTTGGCGGGAGCCGGACAAGAGACCCAGTACTTC.

This clone showed up just once. The V and J genes are TRBV28 and TRBJ1-2, with no clear D. CDR3 length: 13 amino acids. Trimming took off 1 base at V and 7 bases at J, with 10 bases between the two ends. The V gene's germline CDR1 is MDHEN and CDR2 SYDVKM. Written as DNA, the CDR3 is TGTGCCAGCAGTTTATTGGGGTCGGCTGGCTACACCTTC. The encoded protein is CASSLLGSAGYTF.

The chain combines TRBV6-5 with TRBJ1-5; TRBD1 might be the D (5 bases). V lost 3 bases and J 6 bases, leaving 15 bases between the germline ends. This CDR3 comprises 15 residues. Germline V gene data show CDR1 as MNHEY and CDR2 as SVGAGI. CDR3 residues: CASSYSRDSSQPQHF. The CDR3 coding sequence is TGTGCCAGCAGTTATTCCCGGGACTCCAGTCAGCCCCAGCATTTT.

This clone was picked up a small number of times. The chain joins TRBV18 to TRBJ2-3; 8 bases match TRBD2. This CDR3 region has 16 residues. With V trimmed by 0 bases and J by 2 bases, 4 bases remained unmatched. Germline-derived CDR1 and CDR2 are KGHSH and LQKENI. Here the CDR3 reads CASSPPAGGLTDTQYF. In nucleotides, the CDR3 is TGTGCCAGCTCACCACCGGCGGGAGGCCTCACAGATACGCAGTATTTT.

A remark on this clone: Its ends do not fully match the called genes, so a read error is possible. The genes are TRBV6-1 and TRBJ1-2; a possible D gene is TRBD1 (6 bases). Germline V gene sequence: CDR1 MNHNS, CDR2 SASEGT. This CDR3 is built from 13 residues. CDR3 loop: CASIGQPAYGHTF. CDR3 bases: TGTGCCAGCATTGGACAGCCCGCCTATGGCCACACCTTC.

The chain couples TRBV4-1 to TRBJ1-5, with D possibly TRBD1 on 6 matching bases. This CDR3 has 20 residues. Trimming shortened V by 1 base and J by 0 bases, and 22 bases separated the two germline ends. The germline CDR1 and CDR2 sequences are MGHRA and YSYEKL. In DNA form, the CDR3 reads TGCGCCAGCAGCCAAGTACCCTTCACAGGGACACGGTATAGCAATCAGCCCCAGCATTTT. This translates into CASSQVPFTGTRYSNQPQHF.

The genes are TRBV11-2 and TRBJ1-1; D call uncertain. The CDR3 runs 14 residues. Germline V CDR1 and CDR2: SGHAT, FQNNGV. Trimming cost V 0 bases and J 2 bases, with 7 bases left between them. CDR3 sequence: CASSLENGNTEAFF. The CDR3 bases are TGTGCCAGCAGCTTAGAAAACGGAAACACTGAAGCTTTCTTT.

The chain carries TRBV2 and TRBJ1-6; D unclear. CDR3 size: 15 residues. Trimming took off 9 bases at V and 8 bases at J, with 20 bases between the two ends. Per germline, CDR1 SNHLY and CDR2 FYNNEI. The CDR3 sequence: CARGRPNFAHSPLHF. CDR3 DNA sequence: TGTGCCAGGGGGAGGCCGAACTTCGCCCATTCACCCCTCCACTTT.

This chain links TRBV15 with TRBJ2-7; D not certain. Germline-derived CDR1 and CDR2 are LNHNV and YYDKDF (reference sequence). The CDR3 sequence is 13 residues long. The V end lost 2 bases, the J end lost 5 bases, and 10 bases lay between the germline ends. The CDR3 nucleotides are TGTGCCACCAGCAGACAGCTCAAGGACGAGCAGTACTTC. Translated, it gives CATSRQLKDEQYF. The whole variable domain, filled in from reference TRBV15 and TRBJ2-7, reads DAMVIQNPRYQVTQFGKPVTLSCSQTLNHNVMYWYQQKSSQAPKLLFHYYDKDFNNEADTPDNFQSRRPNTSFCFLDIRSPGLGDTAMYLCATSRQLKDEQYFGPGTRLTVT.

This sequence joins TRBV5-1 and TRBJ2-7, with D possibly TRBD2 on 5 matching bases. V lost 4 bases and J 2 bases, leaving 16 bases between the germline ends. Germline V gene data show CDR1 as SGHRS and CDR2 as YFSETQ. The CDR3 runs 15 residues. The CDR3 loop reads CASSPGSTSAYEQYF. DNA for the CDR3: TGCGCCAGCAGCCCTGGGAGTACGTCAGCCTACGAGCAGTACTTC. The entire variable domain, with the rest obtained from reference TRBV5-1 and TRBJ2-7, is as follows: KAGVTQTPRYLIKTRGQQVTLSCSPISGHRSVSWYQQTPGQGLQFLFEYFSETQRNKGNFPGRFSGRQFSNSRSEMNVSTLELGDSALYLCASSPGSTSAYEQYFGPGTRLTVT.

This sequence joins TRBV29-1 and TRBJ2-3; possible D gene TRBD1, 5 bases. CDR3 length equals 12 residues. The V end was cut by 6 bases, the J end by 5 bases, with 12 bases between. Germline CDR1 reads SQVTM; CDR2 reads ANQGSEA. The CDR3 loop reads CSVQGVLDTQYF. The CDR3 coding sequence is TGCAGCGTCCAAGGGGTACTAGATACGCAGTATTTT.

This chain connects TRBV5-1 to TRBJ1-1; D possibly corresponds to TRBD1 (6 bases). Per the germline V gene, CDR1 is SGHRS and CDR2 is YFSETQ. The germline V and J ends were trimmed by 4 bases and 1 base, with 11 bases remaining between them. The CDR3 has 14 amino acids. The CDR3 reads CASSRRQENTEAFF. CDR3 in DNA: TGCGCCAGCAGCCGACGACAGGAGAACACTGAAGCTTTCTTT.

A few counts support this clone. V usage is TRBV5-1 and J usage is TRBJ2-6; D is possibly TRBD1 (6 bases). From germline, CDR1 is SGHRS and CDR2 YFSETQ. Deletions cut 7 bases from V and 2 bases from J, with 10 bases between. The length of the CDR3 is 14 residues. The CDR3 region is CASRQVAGANVLTF. Here the CDR3 DNA reads TGCGCCAGCCGACAGGTCGCTGGGGCCAACGTCCTGACTTTC.

The gene calls are TRBV6-4 and TRBJ2-7; 9 bases are shared with TRBD1. The CDR3 totals 15 residues. Per the germline V gene, CDR1 is MRHNA and CDR2 is SNTAGT. Losses at the gene ends were 6 bases for V and 2 bases for J; bases not matched to a gene: 8. The CDR3 sequence is CASRVDRGSPYEQYF. CDR3 nucleotide sequence: TGTGCCAGCAGAGTTGACAGGGGGTCCCCCTACGAGCAGTACTTC.

The J gene is TRBJ2-7, the V gene TRBV5-1; 9 positions agree with TRBD1. Losses at the gene ends were 0 bases for V and 3 bases for J; bases not matched to a gene: 4. CDR1 is SGHRS, CDR2 YFSETQ, per germline. The CDR3 has 15 residues. The CDR3 loop is CASSLGQGVFYEQYF. CDR3 coding DNA: TGCGCCAGCAGCTTGGGACAGGGGGTCTTCTACGAGCAGTACTTC.

With regard to this clone: The junction departs from the called germline gene at one end, perhaps through a read error. This chain connects TRBV7-7 to TRBJ2-3; D may be TRBD2 (6 bases). The CDR3 is 13 residues long. In germline, CDR1 is SSHAT, CDR2 FNYEAQ (reference sequence). DNA of the CDR3: TGTGCTAGCAGCTTAGGGCTAGCGGATACGCAGTATTTT. It encodes CASSLGLADTQYF.

The chain combines TRBV19 with TRBJ1-5; D is undetermined. The CDR3 loop spans 14 amino acids. V was shortened by 1 base and J by 2 bases, with 6 bases between the two germline ends. Germline loops: CDR1 LNHDA, CDR2 SQIVND (reference sequence). The CDR3 loop reads CASSIVSGNQPQHF. In nucleotides, the CDR3 is TGTGCCAGTAGTATAGTTTCTGGCAATCAGCCCCAGCATTTT. Filled out from reference TRBV19 and TRBJ1-5, the complete variable domain reads DGGITQSPKYLFRKEGQNVTLSCEQNLNHDAMYWYRQDPGQGLRLIYYSQIVNDFQKGDIAEGYSVSREKKESFPLTVTSAQKNPTAFYLCASSIVSGNQPQHFGDGTRLSIL.

This clone was found a few times. V and J are TRBV7-5 and TRBJ1-5. TRBV7-5 is described as a pseudogene. The length of the CDR3 is 15 residues. The CDR3 protein is CARIYRDGGNQPQHF. The CDR3 nucleotides are TGTGCCAGAATCTACCGGGACGGGGGGAATCAGCCCCAGCATTTT.

The CDR3 loop is CASSLGLAMETQYF. CDR3 nucleotide sequence: TGTGCCAGCAGCCTCGGACTAGCGATGGAGACCCAGTACTTC. V and J are TRBV4-2 and TRBJ2-5; 9 bases line up with TRBD2. Germline V gene sequence: CDR1 LGHNA, CDR2 YNFKEQ. V was clipped by 4 bases and J by 5 bases; unmatched bases: 5. There are 14 residues in the CDR3.

The chain carries TRBV6-6 and TRBJ2-1; TRBD2 aligns across 7 bases. Trimming removed 3 bases from V and 6 bases from J; junction bases left unmatched: 8. The CDR3 sequence is 15 residues long. From germline, CDR1 is MNHNY and CDR2 SVGAGI (reference sequence). The CDR3 DNA reads TGTGCCAGCAGTTATCGGGGGACGGGGGGCAATGAGCAGTTCTTC. Its protein product is CASSYRGTGGNEQFF.

J is TRBJ1-3 and V is TRBV19, with D unclear. The length of the CDR3 is 14 residues. Between the trimmed V and J ends, which lost 5 bases and 0 bases, there was a span of 8 bases. Germline V gives CDR1 LNHDA, CDR2 SQIVND (reference sequence). CDR3: CASSPQSSGNTIYF. The CDR3 DNA reads TGTGCCAGTAGTCCACAGAGCTCTGGAAACACCATATATTTT. Supplemented by reference TRBV19 and TRBJ1-3, the full variable domain reads DGGITQSPKYLFRKEGQNVTLSCEQNLNHDAMYWYRQDPGQGLRLIYYSQIVNDFQKGDIAEGYSVSREKKESFPLTVTSAQKNPTAFYLCASSPQSSGNTIYFGEGSWLTVV.

The chain uses TRBV7-9 and TRBJ2-1; TRBD2 matches at 7 bases. Trimming took 6 bases from V and 0 from J; bases not matched to a gene: 2. Germline V gene data show CDR1 as SEHNR and CDR2 as FQNEAQ (reference sequence). The CDR3 contains 14 residues. CDR3: CASRPGGSYNEQFF. CDR3 in DNA: TGTGCCAGCAGACCGGGAGGCTCCTACAATGAGCAGTTCTTC. The full variable domain, with the rest looked up from reference TRBV7-9 and TRBJ2-1, is DTGVSQNPRHKITKRGQNVTFRCDPISEHNRLYWYRQTLGQGPEFLTYFQNEAQLEKSRLLSDRFSAERPKGSFSTLEIQRTEQGDSAMYLCASRPGGSYNEQFFGPGTRLTVL.

The chain combines TRBV2 with TRBJ2-5; 9 bases line up with TRBD2. This CDR3 contains 13 residues. V lost 0 bases and J lost 13; bases outside the gene matches: 6. Looked up from germline, CDR1 is SNHLY and CDR2 is FYNNEI. CDR3 loop: CASSEAYLAGRYF. CDR3 bases: TGTGCCAGCAGTGAAGCCTACCTAGCGGGAAGGTACTTC.

The chain employs TRBV18 and TRBJ2-5; possibly TRBD1 for D (6 bases). The germline V gene encodes CDR1 KGHSH and CDR2 LQKENI. The CDR3 consists of 13 residues. V lost 5 bases to trimming and J lost 9 bases, with 16 bases between them. The CDR3 sequence is CASSATQGESQYF. The CDR3 region has the DNA TGTGCCAGCTCAGCAACACAGGGAGAATCCCAGTACTTC.

This chain links TRBV7-3 with TRBJ2-1; D is ambiguous. The V and J ends lost 2 bases and 1 base respectively, with 9 bases between them. CDR1 is SGHTA and CDR2 is FQGTGA in the germline V gene. The CDR3 consists of 15 residues. The CDR3 loop is CASSLEPTSYNEQFF. The CDR3 region has the DNA TGTGCCAGCAGCTTAGAACCCACTTCCTACAATGAGCAGTTCTTC.

This chain connects TRBV28 to TRBJ1-2, with D possibly being TRBD1 (6 bases). Trimming took 1 base from V and 7 from J, leaving 19 bases between them. CDR1 MDHEN and CDR2 SYDVKM come from the germline V gene. The CDR3 loop spans 16 amino acids. The CDR3 sequence is CASSLSIDGQSSGYTF. CDR3 sequence (DNA): TGTGCCAGCAGTTTATCCATTGACGGACAGAGTTCTGGCTACACCTTC.

In this sample, this clone turned up a few times. V is TRBV5-4 and J is TRBJ2-5; D remains ambiguous. Germline V lookup: CDR1 SGHNT, CDR2 YYREEE (reference sequence). The V gene lost 3 bases and the J gene lost 4 bases, with 4 bases spanning the gap. The CDR3 is 11 amino acids. In DNA, the CDR3 is TGTGCCAGCAGCTCCGGAGAGACCCAGTACTTC. Encoded protein: CASSSGETQYF.

This rearrangement joins TRBV5-1 to TRBJ2-3; no definite D call. V lost 0 bases and J 5 bases, leaving 7 bases between the germline ends. The germline gives CDR1 SGHRS, CDR2 YFSETQ. This CDR3 has 13 residues. This CDR3 reads CASSLAPRDTQYF. The CDR3 bases are TGCGCCAGCAGCTTGGCGCCGAGAGATACGCAGTATTTT.